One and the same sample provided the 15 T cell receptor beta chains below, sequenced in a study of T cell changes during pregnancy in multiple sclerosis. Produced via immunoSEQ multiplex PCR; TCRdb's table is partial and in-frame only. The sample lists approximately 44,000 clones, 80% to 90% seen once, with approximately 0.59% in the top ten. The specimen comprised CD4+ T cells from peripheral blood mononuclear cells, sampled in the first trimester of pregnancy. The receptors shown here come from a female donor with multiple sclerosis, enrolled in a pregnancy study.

DNA for the CDR3: TGTGCCAGCAGCTCAGGGCGGGAAAAATCCTACGAGCAGTACTTC. This codes for CASSSGREKSYEQYF. The chain has TRBV7-9 and TRBJ2-7, with D perhaps matching TRBD2 (6 bases). The length of the CDR3 is 15 residues. CDR1 is SEHNR, CDR2 FQNEAQ, per germline (reference sequence). Trimming took off 4 bases at V and 1 base at J, with 14 bases between the two ends.

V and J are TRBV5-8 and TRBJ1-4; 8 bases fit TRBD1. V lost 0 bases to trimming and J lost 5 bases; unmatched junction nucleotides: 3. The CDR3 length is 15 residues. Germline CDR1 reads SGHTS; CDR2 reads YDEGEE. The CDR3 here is CASSLVTGGNEKLFF. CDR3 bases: TGTGCCAGCAGCTTGGTTACAGGGGGAAATGAAAAACTGTTTTTT.

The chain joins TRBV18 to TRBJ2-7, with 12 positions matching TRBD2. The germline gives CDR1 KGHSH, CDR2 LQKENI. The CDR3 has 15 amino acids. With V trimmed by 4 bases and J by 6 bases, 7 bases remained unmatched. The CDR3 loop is CASSRTSGTSGEQYF. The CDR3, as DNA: TGTGCCAGCTCACGGACTAGCGGGACTTCGGGCGAGCAGTACTTC. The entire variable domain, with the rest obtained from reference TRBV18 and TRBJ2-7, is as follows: NAGVMQNPRHLVRRRGQEARLRCSPMKGHSHVYWYRQLPEEGLKFMVYLQKENIIDESGMPKERFSAEFPKEGPSILRIQQVVRGDSAAYFCASSRTSGTSGEQYFGPGTRLTVT.

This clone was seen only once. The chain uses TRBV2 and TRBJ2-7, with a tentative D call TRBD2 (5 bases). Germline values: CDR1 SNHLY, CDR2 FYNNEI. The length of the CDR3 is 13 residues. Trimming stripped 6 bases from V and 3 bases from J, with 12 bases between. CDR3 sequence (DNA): TGTGCCAGCAGGGAGGACCTACTCTACGAGCAGTACTTC. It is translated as CASREDLLYEQYF.

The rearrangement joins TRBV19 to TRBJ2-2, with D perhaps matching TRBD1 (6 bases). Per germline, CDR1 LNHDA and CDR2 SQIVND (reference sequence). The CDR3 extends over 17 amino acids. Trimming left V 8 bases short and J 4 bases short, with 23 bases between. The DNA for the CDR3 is TGTGCCAGTCTCAGACAGGTTCAGGGTATTGGCACCGGGGAGCTGTTTTTT. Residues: CASLRQVQGIGTGELFF.

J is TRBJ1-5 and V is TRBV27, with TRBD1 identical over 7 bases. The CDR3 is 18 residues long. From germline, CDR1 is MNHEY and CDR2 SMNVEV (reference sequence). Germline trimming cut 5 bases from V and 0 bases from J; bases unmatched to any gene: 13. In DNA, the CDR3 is TGTGCCAGCAGTCCTCGGACAGGTGAGGGATATAGCAATCAGCCCCAGCATTTT. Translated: CASSPRTGEGYSNQPQHF.

CDR3 protein: CASSLDGSSRGYTF. Written as DNA, the CDR3 is TGTGCCAGCAGCTTGGACGGTTCTTCACGTGGCTACACCTTC. The chain recombines TRBV5-4 with TRBJ1-2, with D unclear. V was pared by 0 bases and J by 7 bases, with 13 bases between. CDR1 SGHNT and CDR2 YYREEE come from the germline V gene (reference sequence). The CDR3 runs to 14 residues.

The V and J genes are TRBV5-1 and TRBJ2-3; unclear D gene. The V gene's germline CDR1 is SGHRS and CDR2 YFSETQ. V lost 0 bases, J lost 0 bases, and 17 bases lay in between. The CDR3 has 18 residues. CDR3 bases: TGCGCCAGCAGCTTGGCCACTCTTACCGTAGCTAGCACAGATACGCAGTATTTT. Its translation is CASSLATLTVASTDTQYF.

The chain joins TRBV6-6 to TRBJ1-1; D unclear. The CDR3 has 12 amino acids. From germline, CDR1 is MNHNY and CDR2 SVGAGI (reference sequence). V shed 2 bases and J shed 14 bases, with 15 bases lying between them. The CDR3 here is CASSYRVGVGFF. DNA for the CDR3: TGTGCCAGCAGTTACCGTGTAGGAGTAGGCTTCTTT.

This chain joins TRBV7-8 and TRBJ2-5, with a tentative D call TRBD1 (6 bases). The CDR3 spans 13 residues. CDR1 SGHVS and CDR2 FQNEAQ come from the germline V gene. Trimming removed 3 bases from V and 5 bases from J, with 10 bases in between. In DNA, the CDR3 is TGTGCCAGCAGCTTCGGACAGCAGGAGACCCAGTACTTC. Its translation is CASSFGQQETQYF.

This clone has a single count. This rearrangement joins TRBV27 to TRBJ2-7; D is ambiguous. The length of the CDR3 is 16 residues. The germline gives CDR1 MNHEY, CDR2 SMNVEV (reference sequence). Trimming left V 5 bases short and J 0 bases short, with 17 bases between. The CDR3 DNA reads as TGTGCCAGCAGTACTTCACTACCGGCGAGCTCCTACGAGCAGTACTTC. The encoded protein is CASSTSLPASSYEQYF.

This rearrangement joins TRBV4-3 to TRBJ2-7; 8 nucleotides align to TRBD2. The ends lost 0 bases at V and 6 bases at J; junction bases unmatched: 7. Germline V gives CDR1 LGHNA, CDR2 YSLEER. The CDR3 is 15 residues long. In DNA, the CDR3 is TGCGCCAGCAGCCAAGAAACGGGAGGGCCGAGCGAGCAGTACTTC. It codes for CASSQETGGPSEQYF.

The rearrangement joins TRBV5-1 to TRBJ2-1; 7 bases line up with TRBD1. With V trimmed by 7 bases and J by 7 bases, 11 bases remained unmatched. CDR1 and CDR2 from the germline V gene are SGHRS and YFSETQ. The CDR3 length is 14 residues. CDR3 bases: TGCGCCAGCGCTCTTGGACAGGTAGCAAATGAGCAGTTCTTC. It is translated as CASALGQVANEQFF.

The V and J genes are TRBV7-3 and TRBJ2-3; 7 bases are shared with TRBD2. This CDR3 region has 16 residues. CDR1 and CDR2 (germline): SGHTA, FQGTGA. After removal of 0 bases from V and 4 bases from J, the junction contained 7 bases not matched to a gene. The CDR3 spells CASSLTGGGGSDTQYF. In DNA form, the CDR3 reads TGTGCCAGCAGCTTAACGGGTGGGGGGGGATCAGATACGCAGTATTTT.

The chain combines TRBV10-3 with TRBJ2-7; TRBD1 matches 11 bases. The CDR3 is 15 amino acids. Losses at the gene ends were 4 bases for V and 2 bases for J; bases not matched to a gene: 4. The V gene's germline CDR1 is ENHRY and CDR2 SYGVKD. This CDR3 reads CAISGGQGATYEQYF. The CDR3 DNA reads TGTGCCATCAGTGGAGGACAGGGGGCGACCTACGAGCAGTACTTC.